This is a list of T cell receptor beta chains from one sample in a study of T cell repertoires in cytomegalovirus infection. TCRdb processed the reads anew with MiXCR; each CDR3 protein has one entry. The repertoire holds some 920,000 distinct CDR3 sequences, with roughly a third as singletons. These receptors' targets are unknown. This specimen was cultured CD8+ T cells from PBMCs, taken from culture after CMV antigen stimulation. The receptors shown here come from a human donor in good health (CMV status not recorded). Some clones in this sample may be carry-over from other donors' samples. Each CDR3 is given with its conserved first and last residue. D genes are given only for firm matches. Rows may omit the clone size; those that give it use once, few, many or a size class.

D,size,J,V,CDR3,DNA
NA,NA,TRBJ1-2,TRBV20-1,CSASEGVYGYTF,TGCAGTGCTAGTGAAGGGGTCTATGGCTACACCTTC
TRBD2,NA,TRBJ2-4,TRBV7-8,CASSSRAGEDIQYF,TGTGCCAGCAGCTCTCGGGCGGGGGAGGACATTCAGTACTTC
TRBD1,many,TRBJ2-7,TRBV7-6,CASSPRTTLGQGPNEQYF,TGTGCCAGCAGCCCCAGAACCACCTTGGGACAGGGTCCTAACGAGCAGTACTTC
NA,few,TRBJ2-1,TRBV6-6,CASNNNEQFF,TGTGCCAGCAACAACAATGAGCAGTTCTTC
NA,NA,TRBJ2-1,TRBV5-6,CASSLLGTDKNEQFF,TGTGCCAGCAGCTTGCTCGGAACAGACAAAAATGAGCAGTTCTTC
NA,few,TRBJ1-1,TRBV6-5,CASSYRADLLEAFF,TGTGCCAGCAGTTACAGGGCAGACCTTCTGGAAGCTTTCTTT
NA,few,TRBJ1-1,TRBV7-8,CASSLASGANTEAFF,TGTGCCAGCAGCTTAGCATCAGGGGCGAACACTGAAGCTTTCTTT
TRBD1,NA,TRBJ2-5,TRBV2,CASSALAGTVMETQYF,TGTGCCAGCAGTGCCTTAGCAGGGACAGTTATGGAGACCCAGTACTTC
NA,NA,TRBJ2-2,TRBV12-3/TRBV12-4,CANREGVGSGELFF,TGTGCCAACAGGGAGGGGGTAGGCTCCGGGGAGCTGTTTTTT
TRBD1,NA,TRBJ2-7,TRBV6-1,CASSEPLTGNYEQYF,TGTGCCAGCAGTGAACCCCTGACAGGGAATTACGAGCAGTACTTC
NA,NA,TRBJ1-2,TRBV12-3/TRBV12-4,CASSSGTLKDYTF,TGTGCCAGCAGTTCGGGGACCCTCAAGGACTACACCTTC
NA,few,TRBJ2-7,TRBV27,CASSLSRTASSYEQYF,TGTGCCAGCAGTTTGAGCAGGACAGCCTCCAGCTACGAGCAGTACTTC
NA,few,TRBJ2-6,TRBV6-2/TRBV6-3,CATDSGANVLTF,TGTGCCACGGATAGCGGGGCCAACGTCCTGACTTTC
NA,NA,TRBJ1-2,TRBV29-1,CSVEDQSGNYGYTF,TGCAGCGTTGAAGATCAGTCGGGGAACTATGGCTACACCTTC
TRBD2,few,TRBJ2-1,TRBV29-1,CSVEVGGWQFTNEQFF,TGCAGCGTTGAGGTGGGGGGGTGGCAATTCACCAATGAGCAGTTCTTC
NA,few,TRBJ1-5,TRBV27,CASSGGSSQPQHF,TGTGCCAGCAGTGGGGGGAGCAGTCAGCCCCAGCATTTT
NA,NA,TRBJ2-3,TRBV7-3,CASSLTGGAYDTQYF,TGTGCCAGCAGCTTAACGGGGGGGGCCTATGATACGCAGTATTTT
TRBD1,NA,TRBJ2-1,TRBV2,CASSPTGGEAYNEQFF,TGTGCCAGCAGTCCTACAGGGGGCGAGGCGTACAATGAGCAGTTCTTC
NA,NA,TRBJ1-1,TRBV14,CASSQLVGPPEAFF,TGTGCCAGCAGCCAACTGGTGGGACCCCCTGAAGCTTTCTTT
NA,NA,TRBJ1-4,TRBV5-1,CASSLGSENEKLFF,TGCGCCAGCAGCTTAGGATCTGAGAATGAAAAACTGTTTTTT
NA,many,TRBJ2-3,TRBV7-8,CASSLEARGDTQYF,TGTGCCAGCAGCTTAGAGGCCAGGGGTGATACGCAGTATTTT
NA,NA,TRBJ2-1,TRBV27,CASSLVAGESNEQFF,TGTGCCAGCAGTTTAGTTGCAGGGGAGAGCAATGAGCAGTTCTTC
TRBD2,NA,TRBJ2-1,TRBV6-5,CASSYRPPGTGGPQEQFF,TGTGCCAGCAGTTACCGACCACCGGGGACGGGGGGACCTCAAGAGCAGTTCTTC
NA,few,TRBJ2-7,TRBV6-6,CASSYSAMNYEQYF,TGTGCCAGCAGTTACTCGGCCATGAACTACGAGCAGTACTTC
NA,NA,TRBJ1-2,TRBV20-1,CSARDSRASRYGYTF,TGCAGTGCTAGAGATTCAAGGGCGAGTAGGTATGGCTACACCTTC
NA,NA,TRBJ2-3,TRBV7-4,CASSLEPPGATDTQYF,TGTGCCAGCAGCTTAGAACCGCCCGGGGCCACAGATACGCAGTATTTT
NA,few,TRBJ2-3,TRBV10-3,CAISEIGPSPRTQYF,TGTGCCATCAGTGAGATTGGACCTTCTCCCCGAACGCAGTATTTT
TRBD1,few,TRBJ1-4,TRBV12-3/TRBV12-4,CASSFGTGEKLFF,TGTGCCAGCAGTTTTGGGACAGGAGAAAAACTGTTTTTT
NA,NA,TRBJ2-3,TRBV10-3,CAISEGVEKNTDTQYF,TGTGCCATCAGTGAAGGGGTAGAGAAAAACACAGATACGCAGTATTTT
TRBD1,NA,TRBJ1-4,TRBV10-1,CASSALPLGLQGANEKLFF,TGCGCCAGCAGTGCCCTTCCCCTGGGTCTACAGGGGGCGAACGAAAAACTGTTTTTT
NA,NA,TRBJ2-5,TRBV4-1,CASSQDNGETQYF,TGCGCCAGCAGCCAAGATAACGGAGAGACCCAGTACTTC
TRBD1,NA,TRBJ1-5,TRBV19,CVSSQRQGGNQPQHF,TGTGTCAGTAGTCAAAGACAGGGTGGCAATCAGCCCCAGCATTTT
NA,few,TRBJ1-2,TRBV12-3/TRBV12-4,CATRGHYGYTF,TGTGCCACCAGAGGACATTATGGCTACACCTTC